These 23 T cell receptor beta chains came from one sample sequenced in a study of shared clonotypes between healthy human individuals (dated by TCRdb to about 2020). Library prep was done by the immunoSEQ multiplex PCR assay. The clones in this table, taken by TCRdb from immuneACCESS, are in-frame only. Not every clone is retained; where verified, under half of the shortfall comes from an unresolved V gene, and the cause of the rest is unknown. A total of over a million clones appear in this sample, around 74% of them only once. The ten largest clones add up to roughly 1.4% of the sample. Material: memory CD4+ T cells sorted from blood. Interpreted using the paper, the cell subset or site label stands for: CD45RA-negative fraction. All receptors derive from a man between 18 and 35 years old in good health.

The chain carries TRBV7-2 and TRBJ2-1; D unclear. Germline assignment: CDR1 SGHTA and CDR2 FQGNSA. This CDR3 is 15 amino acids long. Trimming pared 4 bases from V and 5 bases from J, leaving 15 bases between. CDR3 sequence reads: CASSSMLPRDNEQFF. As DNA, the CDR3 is TGTGCCAGCAGCTCCATGTTGCCCCGGGACAATGAGCAGTTCTTC.

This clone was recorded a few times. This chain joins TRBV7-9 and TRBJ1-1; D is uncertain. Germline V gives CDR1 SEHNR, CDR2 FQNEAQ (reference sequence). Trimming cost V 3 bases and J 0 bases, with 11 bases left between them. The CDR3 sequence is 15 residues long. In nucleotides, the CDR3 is TGTGCCAGCAGCTTCCCTCGGGGAATGAACACTGAAGCTTTCTTT. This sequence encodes CASSFPRGMNTEAFF.

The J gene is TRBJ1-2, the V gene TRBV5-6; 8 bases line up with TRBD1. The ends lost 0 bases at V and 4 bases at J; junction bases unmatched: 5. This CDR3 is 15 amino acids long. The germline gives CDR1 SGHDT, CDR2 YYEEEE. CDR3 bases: TGTGCCAGCAGCTTGGTCGGGACAGGATTCTATGGCTACACCTTC. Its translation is CASSLVGTGFYGYTF. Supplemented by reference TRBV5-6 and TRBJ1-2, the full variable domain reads DAGVTQSPTHLIKTRGQQVTLRCSPKSGHDTVSWYQQALGQGPQFIFQYYEEEERQRGNFPDRFSGHQFPNYSSELNVNALLLGDSALYLCASSLVGTGFYGYTFGSGTRLTVV.

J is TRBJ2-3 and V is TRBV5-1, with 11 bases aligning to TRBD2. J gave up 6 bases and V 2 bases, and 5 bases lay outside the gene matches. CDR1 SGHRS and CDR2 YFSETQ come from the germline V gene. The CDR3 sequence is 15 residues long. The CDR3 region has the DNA TGCGCCAGCAGCTTAAGTAGCGGGAGGGCCGATACGCAGTATTTT. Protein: CASSLSSGRADTQYF.

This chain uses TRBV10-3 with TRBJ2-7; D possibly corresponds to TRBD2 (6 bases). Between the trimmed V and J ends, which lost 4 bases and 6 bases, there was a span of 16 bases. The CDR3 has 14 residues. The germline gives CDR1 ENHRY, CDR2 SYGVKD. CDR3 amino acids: CAISAVTGVSEQYF. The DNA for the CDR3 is TGTGCCATCAGTGCGGTGACGGGAGTGAGCGAGCAGTACTTC.

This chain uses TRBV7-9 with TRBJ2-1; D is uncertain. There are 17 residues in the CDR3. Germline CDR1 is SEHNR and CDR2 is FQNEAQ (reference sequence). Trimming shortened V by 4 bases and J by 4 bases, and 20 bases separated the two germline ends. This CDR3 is CASSSLPFDWRYNEQFF. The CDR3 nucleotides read TGTGCCAGCAGCTCCCTACCCTTTGACTGGCGGTACAATGAGCAGTTCTTC.

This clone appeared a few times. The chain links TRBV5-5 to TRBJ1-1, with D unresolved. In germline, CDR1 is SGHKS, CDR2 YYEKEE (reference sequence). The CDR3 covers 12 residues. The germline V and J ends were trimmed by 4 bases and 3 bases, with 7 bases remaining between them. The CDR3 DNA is TGTGCCAGCAGCGTCCTGGACACTGAAGCTTTCTTT. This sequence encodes CASSVLDTEAFF.

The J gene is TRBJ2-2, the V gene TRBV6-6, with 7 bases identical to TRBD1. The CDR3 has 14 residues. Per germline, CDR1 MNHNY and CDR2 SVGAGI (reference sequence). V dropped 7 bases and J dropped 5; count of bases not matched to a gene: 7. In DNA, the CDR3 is TGTGCCAGCACAGACAGGGTGCAAACCGGGGAGCTGTTTTTT. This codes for CASTDRVQTGELFF.

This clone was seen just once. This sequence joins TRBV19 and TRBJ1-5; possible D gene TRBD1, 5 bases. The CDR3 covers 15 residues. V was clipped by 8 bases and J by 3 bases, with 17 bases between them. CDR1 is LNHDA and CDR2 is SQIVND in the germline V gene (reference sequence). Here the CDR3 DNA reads TGTGCCAGTTGCACCGGGACGGGCAACAATCAGCCCCAGCATTTT. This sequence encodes CASCTGTGNNQPQHF.

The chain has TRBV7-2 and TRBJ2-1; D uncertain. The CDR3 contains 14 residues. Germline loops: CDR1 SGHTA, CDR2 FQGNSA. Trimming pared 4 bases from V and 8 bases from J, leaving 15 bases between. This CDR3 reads CASSSPGPHYEQFF. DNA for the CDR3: TGTGCCAGCAGCTCCCCGGGTCCTCATTATGAGCAGTTCTTC.

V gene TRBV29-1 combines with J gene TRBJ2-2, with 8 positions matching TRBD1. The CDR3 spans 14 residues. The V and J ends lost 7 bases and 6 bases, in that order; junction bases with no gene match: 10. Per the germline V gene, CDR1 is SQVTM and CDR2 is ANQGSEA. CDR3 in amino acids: CSAFRGHASGELFF. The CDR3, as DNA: TGCAGCGCTTTCAGGGGGCATGCATCCGGGGAGCTGTTTTTT.

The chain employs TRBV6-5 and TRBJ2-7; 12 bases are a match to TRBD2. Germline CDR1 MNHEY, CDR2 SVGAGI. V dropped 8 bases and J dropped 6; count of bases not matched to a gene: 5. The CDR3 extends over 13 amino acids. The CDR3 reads CASSRTSGAEQYF. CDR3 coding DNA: TGTGCCAGCTCCAGGACTAGCGGGGCCGAGCAGTACTTC.

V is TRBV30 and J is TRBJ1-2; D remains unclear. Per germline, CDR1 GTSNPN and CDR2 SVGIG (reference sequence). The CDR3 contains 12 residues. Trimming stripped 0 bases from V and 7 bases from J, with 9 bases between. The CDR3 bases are TGTGCCTGGAGTGTACTGGGCGGTGGCTACACCTTC. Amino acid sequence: CAWSVLGGGYTF.

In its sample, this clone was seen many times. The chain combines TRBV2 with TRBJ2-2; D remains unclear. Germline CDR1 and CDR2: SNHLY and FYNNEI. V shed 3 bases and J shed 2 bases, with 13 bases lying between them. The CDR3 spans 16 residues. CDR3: CASSDGWSVNTGELFF. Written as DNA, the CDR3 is TGTGCCAGCAGTGATGGGTGGTCAGTCAACACCGGGGAGCTGTTTTTT.

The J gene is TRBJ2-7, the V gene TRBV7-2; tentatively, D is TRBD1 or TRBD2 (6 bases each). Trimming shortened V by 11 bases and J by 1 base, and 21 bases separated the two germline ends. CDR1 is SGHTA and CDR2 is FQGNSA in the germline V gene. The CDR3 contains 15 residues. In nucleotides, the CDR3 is TGTGCCTCGGGGGCAAACCACCATTTATCCTACGAGCAGTACTTC. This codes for CASGANHHLSYEQYF.

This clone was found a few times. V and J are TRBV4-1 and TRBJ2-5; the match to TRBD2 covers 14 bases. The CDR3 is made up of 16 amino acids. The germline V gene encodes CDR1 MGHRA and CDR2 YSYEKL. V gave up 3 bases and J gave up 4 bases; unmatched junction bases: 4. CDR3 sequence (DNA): TGCGCCAGCAGCCAGGGACTAGCGGGAGTGTTAGAGACCCAGTACTTC. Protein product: CASSQGLAGVLETQYF.

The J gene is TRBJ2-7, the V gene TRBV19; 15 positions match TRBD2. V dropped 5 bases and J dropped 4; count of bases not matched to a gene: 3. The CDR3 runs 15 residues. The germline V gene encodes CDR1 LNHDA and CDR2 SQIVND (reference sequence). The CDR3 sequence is CASSGGTSGGYEQYF. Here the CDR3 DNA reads TGTGCCAGTAGTGGCGGGACTAGCGGGGGGTACGAGCAGTACTTC.

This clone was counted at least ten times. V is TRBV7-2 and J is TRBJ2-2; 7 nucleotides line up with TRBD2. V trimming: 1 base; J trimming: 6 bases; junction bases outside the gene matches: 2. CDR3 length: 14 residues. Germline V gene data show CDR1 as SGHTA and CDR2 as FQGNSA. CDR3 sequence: CASSLEAGAGELFF. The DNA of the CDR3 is TGTGCCAGCAGCTTAGAGGCGGGGGCCGGGGAGCTGTTTTTT. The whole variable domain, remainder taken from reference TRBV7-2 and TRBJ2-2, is GAGVSQSPSNKVTEKGKDVELRCDPISGHTALYWYRQSLGQGLEFLIYFQGNSAPDKSGLPSDRFSAERTGGSVSTLTIQRTQQEDSAVYLCASSLEAGAGELFFGEGSRLTVL.

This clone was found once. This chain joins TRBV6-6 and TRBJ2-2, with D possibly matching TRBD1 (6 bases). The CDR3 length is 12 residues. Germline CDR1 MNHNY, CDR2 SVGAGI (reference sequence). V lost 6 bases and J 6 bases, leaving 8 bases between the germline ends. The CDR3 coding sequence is TGTGCCAGCAGACAGGGATCCGGGGAGCTGTTTTTT. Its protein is CASRQGSGELFF.

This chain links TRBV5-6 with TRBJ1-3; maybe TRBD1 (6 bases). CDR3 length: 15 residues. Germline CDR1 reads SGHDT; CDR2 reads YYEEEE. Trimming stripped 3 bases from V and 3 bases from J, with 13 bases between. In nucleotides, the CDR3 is TGTGCCAGCAGCTCGCTTAGGACAGATGGAAACACCATATATTTT. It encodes CASSSLRTDGNTIYF.

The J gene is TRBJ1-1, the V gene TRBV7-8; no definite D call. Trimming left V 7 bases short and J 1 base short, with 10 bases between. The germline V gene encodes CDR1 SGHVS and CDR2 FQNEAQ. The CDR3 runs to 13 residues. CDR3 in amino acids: CASNPPANTEAFF. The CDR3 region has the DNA TGTGCCAGCAACCCCCCGGCGAACACTGAAGCTTTCTTT. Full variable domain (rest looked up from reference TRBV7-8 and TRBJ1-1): GAGVSQSPRYKVAKRGQDVALRCDPISGHVSLFWYQQALGQGPEFLTYFQNEAQLDKSGLPSDRFFAERPEGSVSTLKIQRTQQEDSAVYLCASNPPANTEAFFGQGTRLTVV.

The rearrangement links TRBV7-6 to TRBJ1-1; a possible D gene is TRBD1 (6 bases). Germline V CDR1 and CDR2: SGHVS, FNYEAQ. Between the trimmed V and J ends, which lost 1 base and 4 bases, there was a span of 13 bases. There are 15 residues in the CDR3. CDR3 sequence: CASSLGAGVATEAFF. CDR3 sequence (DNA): TGTGCCAGCAGCTTAGGAGCAGGGGTTGCCACTGAAGCTTTCTTT.

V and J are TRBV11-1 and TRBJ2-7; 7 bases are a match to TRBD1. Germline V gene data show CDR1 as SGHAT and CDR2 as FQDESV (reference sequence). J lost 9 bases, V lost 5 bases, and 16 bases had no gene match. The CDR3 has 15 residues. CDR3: CASSPRDSTTRGQYF. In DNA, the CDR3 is TGTGCCAGCAGCCCGAGGGACAGTACTACAAGGGGGCAGTACTTC.